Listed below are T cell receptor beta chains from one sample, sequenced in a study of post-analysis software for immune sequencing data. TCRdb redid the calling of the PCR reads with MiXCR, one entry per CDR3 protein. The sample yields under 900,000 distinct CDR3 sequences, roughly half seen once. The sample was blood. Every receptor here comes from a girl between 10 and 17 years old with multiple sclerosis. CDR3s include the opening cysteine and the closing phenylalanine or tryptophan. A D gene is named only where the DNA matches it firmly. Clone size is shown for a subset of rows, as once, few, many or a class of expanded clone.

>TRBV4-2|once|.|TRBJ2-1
TGTGCCAGCAGCCAAATTCCCCAGTACAATGAGCAGTTCTTC
CASSQIPQYNEQFF
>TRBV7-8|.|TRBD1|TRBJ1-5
TGTGCCAGCAGCCCCAACCGGGACAGACGCAATCAGCCCCAGCATTTT
CASSPNRDRRNQPQHF
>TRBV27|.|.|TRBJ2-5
TGTGCCAGCAGCTCAAACCAAGAGACCCAGTACTTC
CASSSNQETQYF
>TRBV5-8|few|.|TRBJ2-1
TGTGCCAGCAGCTTGGAGGAAGGCGGGCGCCGGGGGAAGTTCTTC
CASSLEEGGRRGKFF
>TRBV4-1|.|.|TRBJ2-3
TGCGCCAGCAGCCAAGGATCACGCATCACAGATACGCAGTATTTT
CASSQGSRITDTQYF
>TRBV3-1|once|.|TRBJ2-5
TGTGCCATTGGGGTGCTAGCTCAAGAGACCCAGTACTTC
CAIGVLAQETQYF
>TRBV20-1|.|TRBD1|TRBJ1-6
TGCAGTGCTGGAACAGGGGTTATAGATTCACCCCTCCACTTT
CSAGTGVIDSPLHF
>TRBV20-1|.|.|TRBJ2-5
TGCAGTGCTAGAGTGGGCCTCGGGACCCAGTACTTC
CSARVGLGTQYF
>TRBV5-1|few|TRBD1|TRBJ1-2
TGCGCCAGCAGCTTGGCCGTGACAGGGGGCCTGGGCTACACCTTC
CASSLAVTGGLGYTF
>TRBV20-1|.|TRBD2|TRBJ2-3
TGCAGTGCCCTTAGACGGACTAGCGGACGAGATACGCAGTATTTT
CSALRRTSGRDTQYF
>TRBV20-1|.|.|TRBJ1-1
TGCAGTGCTAGAGGACTGCCCCCTGAAGCTTTCTTT
CSARGLPPEAFF